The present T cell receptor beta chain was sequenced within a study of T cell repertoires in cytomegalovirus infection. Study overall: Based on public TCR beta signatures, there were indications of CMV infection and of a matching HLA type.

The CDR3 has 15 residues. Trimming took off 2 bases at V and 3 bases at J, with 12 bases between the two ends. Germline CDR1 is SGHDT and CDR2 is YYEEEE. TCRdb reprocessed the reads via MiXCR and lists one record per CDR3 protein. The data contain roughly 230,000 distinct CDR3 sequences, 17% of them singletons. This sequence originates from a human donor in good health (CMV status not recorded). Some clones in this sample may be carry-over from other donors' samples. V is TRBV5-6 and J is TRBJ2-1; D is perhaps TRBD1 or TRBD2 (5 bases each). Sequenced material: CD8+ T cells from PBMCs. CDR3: CASSLLVGGYNEQFF. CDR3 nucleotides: TGTGCCAGCAGCTTACTAGTTGGGGGCTACAATGAGCAGTTCTTC. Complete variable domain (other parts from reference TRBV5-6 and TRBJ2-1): DAGVTQSPTHLIKTRGQQVTLRCSPKSGHDTVSWYQQALGQGPQFIFQYYEEEERQRGNFPDRFSGHQFPNYSSELNVNALLLGDSALYLCASSLLVGGYNEQFFGPGTRLTVL.